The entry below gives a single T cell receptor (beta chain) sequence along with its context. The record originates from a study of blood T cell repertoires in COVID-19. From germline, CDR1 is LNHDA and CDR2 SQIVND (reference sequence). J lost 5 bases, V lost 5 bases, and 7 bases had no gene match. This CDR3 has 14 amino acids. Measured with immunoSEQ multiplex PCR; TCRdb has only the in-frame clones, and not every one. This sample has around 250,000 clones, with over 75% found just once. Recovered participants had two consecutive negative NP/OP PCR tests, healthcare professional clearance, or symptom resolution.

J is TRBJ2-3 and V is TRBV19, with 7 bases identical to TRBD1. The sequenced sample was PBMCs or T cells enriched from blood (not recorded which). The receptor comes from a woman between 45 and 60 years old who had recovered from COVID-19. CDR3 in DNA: TGTGCCAGTAGTTCCCAGACAGGGATAGATACGCAGTATTTT. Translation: CASSSQTGIDTQYF.